The TCR beta chain described here comes from a study of T cells in Graves' hyperthyroidism and ophthalmopathy. Study-wide findings and caveats: Blood also carried most thyroid clonotypes expanded above 0.001.

V was pared by 6 bases and J by 6 bases, with 12 bases between. CDR3 length: 12 residues. Germline-derived CDR1 and CDR2 are MNHEY and SMNVEV (reference sequence). Graves' hyperthyroidism showing no ophthalmopathy progression within 18 months was considered stable. Diagnoses were made from clinical symptoms, serum measures (thyroxine and TRAb), thyroid ultrasound and orbital computed tomography. Fresh peripheral blood, approximately 10 ml, yielded the PBMCs. The investigators amplified TCR beta CDR3 regions from RNA transcripts. Initially, a first-round RT-PCR of the TCR CDR3 employed the HTBI primer set. TCRdb passed the multiplex PCR reads through MiXCR, listing each CDR3 protein once. The sample lists about 400,000 distinct CDR3 sequences; about 16% were seen once. This clonotype was seen repeatedly, ten times or more. Its target is unknown.

The specimen was blood. This sequence was found in a woman aged 30 to 39 with Graves' hyperthyroidism. The V and J genes are TRBV27 and TRBJ2-7; D call uncertain. The CDR3: CASSPFRGEQYF. CDR3 DNA sequence: TGTGCCAGCAGCCCCTTTCGAGGCGAGCAGTACTTC.